This T cell receptor (beta chain) was found in a study of blood T cell repertoires in COVID-19. Looking at the study overall: COVID-19 samples from acute and convalescent phases originated in the United States, Italy and Spain.

Trimming took 6 bases from V and 4 from J; bases not matched to a gene: 3. Germline V gene lookup returns CDR1 SGHNT and CDR2 YYREEE (reference sequence). The CDR3 has 14 residues. Original analysis: The assay estimated nucleated cells by amplifying reference gene primers. Repertoires were generated with immunoSEQ multiplex PCR, while TCRdb's copy carries only in-frame clones and drops some. The V and J calls and clone size are taken from that table; D and trimming were inferred from the DNA. The repertoire holds roughly 250,000 clones, with roughly 90% as singletons. The rearrangement joins TRBV5-4 to TRBJ2-2; 10 positions agree with TRBD2. The clonotype was recovered from a woman aged 40 to 50 with acute COVID-19. Sequenced: PBMCs or T cells enriched from blood (not recorded which). The CDR3 coding sequence is TGTGCCAGCAATCTAGCGGGAGCCACCGGGGAGCTGTTTTTT. Translating gives CASNLAGATGELFF.